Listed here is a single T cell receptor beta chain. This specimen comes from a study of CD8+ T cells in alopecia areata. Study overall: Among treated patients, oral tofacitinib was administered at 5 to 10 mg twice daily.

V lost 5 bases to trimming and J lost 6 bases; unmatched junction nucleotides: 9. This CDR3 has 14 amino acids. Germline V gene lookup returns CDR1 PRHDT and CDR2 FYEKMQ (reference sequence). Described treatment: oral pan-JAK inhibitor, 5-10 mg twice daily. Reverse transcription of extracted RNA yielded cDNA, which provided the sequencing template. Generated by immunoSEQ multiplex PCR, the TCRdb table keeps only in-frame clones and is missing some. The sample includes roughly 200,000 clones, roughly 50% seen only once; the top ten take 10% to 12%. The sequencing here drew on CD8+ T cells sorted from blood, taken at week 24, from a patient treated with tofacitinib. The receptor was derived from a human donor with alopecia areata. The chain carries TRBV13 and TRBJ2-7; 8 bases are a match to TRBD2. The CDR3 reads CASSPREGGPEQYF. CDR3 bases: TGTGCCAGCAGCCCTCGGGAGGGGGGTCCCGAGCAGTACTTC.